The 23 T cell receptor beta chains below were found in one sample sequenced in a study of shared clonotypes between healthy human individuals. Method: immunoSEQ multiplex PCR; TCRdb's copy keeps in-frame clones and lacks some. The data contain under 2,500,000 clones, under 97% of them seen just once; the ten biggest clones take up 0.1% to 0.15%. The source material was naive CD4+ T cells sorted from blood. As for subset: CD45RA+ positively selected. The receptors derive from a man younger than 35 in good health.

The chain combines TRBV2 with TRBJ1-1; no definite D call. V was trimmed by 3 bases and J by 1 base, leaving 6 bases between them. The CDR3 loop spans 13 amino acids. The germline CDR1 and CDR2 sequences are SNHLY and FYNNEI. The CDR3 region has the DNA TGTGCCAGCAGTGACACCACGAACACTGAAGCTTTCTTT. Translated: CASSDTTNTEAFF. Using reference TRBV2 and TRBJ1-1 for the parts outside the CDR3, the full variable domain is EPEVTQTPSHQVTQMGQEVILRCVPISNHLYFYWYRQILGQKVEFLVSFYNNEISEKSEIFDDQFSVERPDGSNFTLKIRSTKLEDSAMYFCASSDTTNTEAFFGQGTRLTVV.

The chain links TRBV6-1 to TRBJ2-4; tentatively, D is TRBD2 (5 bases). V was cut by 5 bases and J by 0 bases, with 11 bases left in between. The CDR3 has 15 residues. Germline V gene data show CDR1 as MNHNS and CDR2 as SASEGT. The CDR3 here is CASSREPGAKNIQYF. The CDR3 bases are TGTGCCAGCAGTAGGGAGCCGGGAGCCAAAAACATTCAGTACTTC.

The genes are TRBV6-6 and TRBJ2-7; tentatively, D is TRBD1 (6 bases). Trimming shortened V by 6 bases and J by 1 base, and 16 bases separated the two germline ends. Germline CDR1 is MNHNY and CDR2 is SVGAGI (reference sequence). The CDR3 covers 15 residues. CDR3 region: CASSPGTSRSYEQYF. CDR3 nucleotides: TGTGCCAGCAGCCCCGGGACATCTAGGTCCTACGAGCAGTACTTC.

The rearrangement uses TRBV5-8 and TRBJ1-1; D unclear. Germline V CDR1 and CDR2: SGHTS, YDEGEE. This CDR3 is built from 15 residues. Trimming cost V 5 bases and J 0 bases, with 14 bases left between them. The DNA for the CDR3 is TGTGCCAGCAGGCGACGGTTTTCCATGAACACTGAAGCTTTCTTT. Its translation is CASRRRFSMNTEAFF.

This rearrangement joins TRBV5-6 to TRBJ2-3; 8 positions agree with TRBD1. The V gene's germline CDR1 is SGHDT and CDR2 YYEEEE. After removal of 6 bases from V and 3 bases from J, the junction contained 9 bases not matched to a gene. This CDR3 is built from 15 residues. In nucleotides, the CDR3 is TGTGCCAGCAATCTCGACAGGGGACTGACAGATACGCAGTATTTT. Its protein is CASNLDRGLTDTQYF. Supplemented by reference TRBV5-6 and TRBJ2-3, the full variable domain reads DAGVTQSPTHLIKTRGQQVTLRCSPKSGHDTVSWYQQALGQGPQFIFQYYEEEERQRGNFPDRFSGHQFPNYSSELNVNALLLGDSALYLCASNLDRGLTDTQYFGPGTRLTVL.

The J gene is TRBJ1-5, the V gene TRBV4-1; D not certain. Per the germline V gene, CDR1 is MGHRA and CDR2 is YSYEKL. The CDR3 is 15 amino acids. With 3 bases removed from V and 7 bases from J, the gap between germline ends came to 16 bases. This chain's CDR3 is CASSQGFLGQQPQHF. The DNA for the CDR3 is TGCGCCAGCAGCCAGGGTTTCTTGGGTCAGCAGCCCCAGCATTTT.

This clone was seen just once. This chain links TRBV5-1 with TRBJ2-3, with TRBD2 identical over 7 bases. This CDR3 is 17 amino acids long. Germline assignment: CDR1 SGHRS and CDR2 YFSETQ. The junction had 14 bases not matched to a gene; V was cut back by 0 bases and J by 7 bases. The CDR3 here is CASSLAGRDSKTNTQYF. The CDR3 DNA reads TGCGCCAGCAGCTTGGCGGGGAGGGACTCAAAAACCAATACGCAGTATTTT.

Turning to this clone: Other DNA sequences in this sample translate to the same CDR3. This chain connects TRBV28 to TRBJ1-2, with 11 bases identical to TRBD1. The germline gives CDR1 MDHEN, CDR2 SYDVKM. This CDR3 contains 14 residues. The V and J ends lost 6 bases and 7 bases, in that order; junction bases with no gene match: 7. The CDR3 nucleotides are TGTGCCAGCAGCCCTGGACAGGGGGCGGGTGGCTACACCTTC. This encodes CASSPGQGAGGYTF.

A word on this clone: Other DNA variants within this sample encode the same CDR3. The chain is built from TRBV18 and TRBJ2-5; unclear D gene. Trimming stripped 3 bases from V and 5 bases from J, with 4 bases between. Germline CDR1 is KGHSH and CDR2 is LQKENI. The length of the CDR3 is 11 residues. CDR3 nucleotide sequence: TGTGCCAGCTCACCGAAGGAGACCCAGTACTTC. It codes for CASSPKETQYF.

In the case of this clone: The sample has other DNA sequences that encode this CDR3 too. The chain joins TRBV18 to TRBJ1-2; 11 bases map to TRBD1. The CDR3 covers 15 residues. Trimming cost V 0 bases and J 8 bases; bases outside gene matches: 5. Germline CDR1 is KGHSH and CDR2 is LQKENI. CDR3 sequence: CASSPPGQGADGYTF. CDR3 sequence (DNA): TGTGCCAGCTCACCACCTGGACAGGGGGCGGACGGCTACACCTTC.

The chain is built from TRBV29-1 and TRBJ1-1; D is unresolved. The CDR3 is made up of 12 amino acids. The germline gives CDR1 SQVTM, CDR2 ANQGSEA. Trimming removed 4 bases from V and 3 bases from J, with 9 bases in between. Here the CDR3 reads CSVGRGDTEAFF. CDR3 DNA sequence: TGCAGCGTTGGGCGTGGGGACACTGAAGCTTTCTTT. The full variable domain, with the rest looked up from reference TRBV29-1 and TRBJ1-1, is SAVISQKPSRDICQRGTSLTIQCQVDSQVTMMFWYRQQPGQSLTLIATANQGSEATYESGFVIDKFPISRPNLTFSTLTVSNMSPEDSSIYLCSVGRGDTEAFFGQGTRLTVV.

The rearrangement uses TRBV6-6 and TRBJ1-5, with 7 positions matching TRBD1. The CDR3 has 12 residues. V gave up 8 bases and J gave up 6 bases; unmatched junction bases: 4. The germline V gene has CDR1 MNHNY and CDR2 SVGAGI (reference sequence). CDR3 loop: CASHPGGQPQHF. The CDR3 nucleotides are TGTGCCAGCCATCCAGGGGGTCAGCCCCAGCATTTT.

The gene calls are TRBV29-1 and TRBJ2-1; D not resolved. The V end lost 6 bases, the J end lost 3 bases, and 6 bases lay between the germline ends. Germline-derived CDR1 and CDR2 are SQVTM and ANQGSEA. The CDR3 totals 11 residues. CDR3 amino acids: CSVSNYNEQFF. The CDR3 DNA sequence: TGCAGCGTCTCAAACTACAATGAGCAGTTCTTC.

V and J are TRBV19 and TRBJ1-5; D is perhaps TRBD1 (6 bases). Germline V lookup: CDR1 LNHDA, CDR2 SQIVND (reference sequence). The CDR3 totals 15 residues. V lost 5 bases to trimming and J lost 7 bases, with 18 bases between them. The CDR3 region has the DNA TGTGCCAGTAGTGGGGGGCCGGGGTCCCAGCAGCCCCAGCATTTT. It translates to CASSGGPGSQQPQHF.

V usage is TRBV7-6 and J usage is TRBJ2-2; the D is unclear. V shed 8 bases and J shed 6 bases, with 13 bases lying between them. The germline CDR1 and CDR2 sequences are SGHVS and FNYEAQ. This CDR3 is 13 amino acids long. The CDR3 spells CASQTARPGELFF. CDR3 nucleotides: TGTGCCAGCCAAACGGCCAGACCCGGGGAGCTGTTTTTT.

With respect to this clone: This same CDR3 is encoded by further DNA sequences in the sample. V usage is TRBV18 and J usage is TRBJ1-5, with unresolved D. In germline, CDR1 is KGHSH, CDR2 LQKENI. The CDR3 length is 14 residues. Between the trimmed V and J ends, which lost 3 bases and 3 bases, there was a span of 9 bases. The CDR3: CASSPGRLNQPQHF. As DNA, the CDR3 is TGTGCCAGCTCACCCGGGCGGCTCAATCAGCCCCAGCATTTT.

About this clone itself: The sample contains more than one DNA sequence encoding this CDR3. The chain has TRBV5-1 and TRBJ2-7, with unresolved D. This CDR3 comprises 12 residues. With 4 bases removed from V and 6 bases from J, the gap between germline ends came to 11 bases. Germline loops: CDR1 SGHRS, CDR2 YFSETQ. The CDR3 DNA reads TGCGCCAGCAGCCTGTCCCTTGGCGAGCAGTACTTC. This encodes CASSLSLGEQYF.

CDR3 in amino acids: CASSLVAGSGKLFF. CDR3 nucleotides: TGCGCCAGCAGCTTGGTCGCAGGGTCGGGAAAACTGTTTTTT. This chain connects TRBV5-1 to TRBJ1-4, with D possibly being TRBD1 (5 bases). V dropped 0 bases and J dropped 10 bases, with 13 bases sitting between them. The germline CDR1 and CDR2 sequences are SGHRS and YFSETQ. This CDR3 is 14 amino acids long.

The chain uses TRBV18 and TRBJ1-3; D gene ambiguous. V lost 2 bases and J 0 bases, leaving 8 bases between the germline ends. The CDR3 sequence is 15 residues long. Germline CDR1 KGHSH, CDR2 LQKENI. The CDR3 here is CASSPGQVSGNTIYF. Written as DNA, the CDR3 is TGTGCCAGCTCACCAGGGCAAGTCTCTGGAAACACCATATATTTT.

The chain is built from TRBV6-1 and TRBJ1-2; TRBD1 agrees at 7 bases. CDR3 size: 13 residues. Trimming removed 9 bases from V and 4 bases from J; junction bases left unmatched: 8. Germline CDR1 is MNHNS and CDR2 is SASEGT. The CDR3 nucleotides are TGTGCCAGTGACAGGGACCGGGGCTATGGCTACACCTTC. It encodes CASDRDRGYGYTF.

The rearrangement joins TRBV7-9 to TRBJ1-4; D is uncertain. This CDR3 is built from 16 residues. Germline-derived CDR1 and CDR2 are SEHNR and FQNEAQ (reference sequence). V lost 3 bases and J 3 bases, leaving 14 bases between the germline ends. The CDR3 DNA follows: TGTGCCAGCAGCTTTGGGAGAGTCCCGGCTAATGAAAAACTGTTTTTT. Encoded protein: CASSFGRVPANEKLFF.

The V gene is TRBV27, the J gene TRBJ2-5; TRBD1 matches at 8 bases. Trimming took 3 bases from V and 5 from J; bases not matched to a gene: 5. Germline V gene data show CDR1 as MNHEY and CDR2 as SMNVEV (reference sequence). This CDR3 is built from 14 residues. CDR3 sequence reads: CASSFNRGTETQYF. The DNA of the CDR3 is TGTGCCAGCAGTTTTAACAGGGGGACGGAGACCCAGTACTTC.

The chain has TRBV11-2 and TRBJ1-1; weak D call: TRBD1 (6 bases). CDR1 is SGHAT and CDR2 is FQNNGV in the germline V gene. The CDR3 loop spans 16 amino acids. V was trimmed by 5 bases and J by 5 bases, leaving 21 bases between them. CDR3 sequence reads: CASSQWGGQRRTEAFF. In DNA form, the CDR3 reads TGTGCCAGCAGCCAGTGGGGGGGGCAGAGAAGAACTGAAGCTTTCTTT. The full variable domain, its missing parts supplied by reference TRBV11-2 and TRBJ1-1, is EAGVAQSPRYKIIEKRQSVAFWCNPISGHATLYWYQQILGQGPKLLIQFQNNGVVDDSQLPKDRFSAERLKGVDSTLKIQPAKLEDSAVYLCASSQWGGQRRTEAFFGQGTRLTVV.